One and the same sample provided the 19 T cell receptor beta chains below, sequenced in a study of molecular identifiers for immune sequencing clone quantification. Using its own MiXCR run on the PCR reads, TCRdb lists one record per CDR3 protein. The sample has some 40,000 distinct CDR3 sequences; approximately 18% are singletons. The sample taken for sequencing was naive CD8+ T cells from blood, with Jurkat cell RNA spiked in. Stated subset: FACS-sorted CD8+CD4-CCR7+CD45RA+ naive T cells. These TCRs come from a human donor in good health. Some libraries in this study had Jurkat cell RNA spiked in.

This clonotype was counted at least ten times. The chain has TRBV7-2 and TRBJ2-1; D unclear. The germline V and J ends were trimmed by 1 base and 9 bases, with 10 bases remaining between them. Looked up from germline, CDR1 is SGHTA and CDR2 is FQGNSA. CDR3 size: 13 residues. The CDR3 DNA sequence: TGTGCCAGCAGCTTAGGTACTGCAAGTGAGCAGTTCTTC. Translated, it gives CASSLGTASEQFF.

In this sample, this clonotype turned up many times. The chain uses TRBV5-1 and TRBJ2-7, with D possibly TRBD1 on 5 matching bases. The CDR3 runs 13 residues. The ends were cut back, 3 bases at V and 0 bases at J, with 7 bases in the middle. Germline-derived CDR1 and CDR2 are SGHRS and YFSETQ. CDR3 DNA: TGCGCCAGCAGCTCACAGGACTCCTACGAGCAGTACTTC. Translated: CASSSQDSYEQYF.

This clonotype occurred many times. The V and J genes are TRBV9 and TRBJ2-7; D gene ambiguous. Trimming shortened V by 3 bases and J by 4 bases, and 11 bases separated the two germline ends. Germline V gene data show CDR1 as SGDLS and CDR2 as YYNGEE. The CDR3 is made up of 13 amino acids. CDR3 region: CASSGETLYEQYF. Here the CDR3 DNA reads TGTGCCAGCAGCGGGGAAACTCTGTACGAGCAGTACTTC.

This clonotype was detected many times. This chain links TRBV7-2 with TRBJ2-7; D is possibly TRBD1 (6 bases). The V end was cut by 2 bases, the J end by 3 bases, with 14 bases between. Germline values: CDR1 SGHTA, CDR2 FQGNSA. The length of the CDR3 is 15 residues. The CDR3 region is CASSLLDRPDYEQYF. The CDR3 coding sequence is TGTGCCAGCAGCTTACTTGACAGGCCGGACTACGAGCAGTACTTC.

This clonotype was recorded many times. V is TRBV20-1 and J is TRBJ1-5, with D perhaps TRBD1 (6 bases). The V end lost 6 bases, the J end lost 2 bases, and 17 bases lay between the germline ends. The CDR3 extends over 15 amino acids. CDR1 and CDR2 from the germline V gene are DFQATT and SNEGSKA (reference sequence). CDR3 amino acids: CSAPWGGEGNQPQHF. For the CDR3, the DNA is TGCAGTGCCCCTTGGGGGGGCGAAGGCAATCAGCCCCAGCATTTT.

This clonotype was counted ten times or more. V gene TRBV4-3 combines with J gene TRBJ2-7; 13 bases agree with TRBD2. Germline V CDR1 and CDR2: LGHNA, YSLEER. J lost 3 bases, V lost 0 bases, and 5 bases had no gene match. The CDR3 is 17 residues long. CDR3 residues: CASSQDRGLAGNYEQYF. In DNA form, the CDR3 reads TGCGCCAGCAGCCAAGACCGGGGACTAGCGGGAAACTACGAGCAGTACTTC.

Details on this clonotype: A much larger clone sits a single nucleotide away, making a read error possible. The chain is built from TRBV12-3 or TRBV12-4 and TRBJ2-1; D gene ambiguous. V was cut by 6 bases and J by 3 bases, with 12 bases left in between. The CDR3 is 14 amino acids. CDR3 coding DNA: TGTGCCAGCAGCCCCCCTTCCGACTACAATGAGCAGTTCTTC. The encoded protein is CASSPPSDYNEQFF.

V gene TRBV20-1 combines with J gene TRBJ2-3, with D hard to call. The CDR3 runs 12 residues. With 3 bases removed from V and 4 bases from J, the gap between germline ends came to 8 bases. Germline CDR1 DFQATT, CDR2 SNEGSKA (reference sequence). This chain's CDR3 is CSASLRSDTQYF. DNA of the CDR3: TGCAGTGCTAGTTTGCGTTCAGATACGCAGTATTTT.

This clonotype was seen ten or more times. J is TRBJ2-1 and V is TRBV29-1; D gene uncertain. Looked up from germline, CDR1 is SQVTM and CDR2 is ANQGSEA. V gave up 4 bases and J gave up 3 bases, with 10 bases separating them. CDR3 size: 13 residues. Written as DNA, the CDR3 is TGCAGCGTTGCGACTCACAACTACAATGAGCAGTTCTTC. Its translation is CSVATHNYNEQFF.

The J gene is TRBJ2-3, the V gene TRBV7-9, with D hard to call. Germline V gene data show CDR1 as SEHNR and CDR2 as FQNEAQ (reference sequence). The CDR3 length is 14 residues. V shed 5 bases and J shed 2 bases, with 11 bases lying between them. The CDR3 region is CASSPQLITDTQYF. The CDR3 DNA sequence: TGTGCCAGCAGCCCCCAGTTGATCACAGATACGCAGTATTTT.

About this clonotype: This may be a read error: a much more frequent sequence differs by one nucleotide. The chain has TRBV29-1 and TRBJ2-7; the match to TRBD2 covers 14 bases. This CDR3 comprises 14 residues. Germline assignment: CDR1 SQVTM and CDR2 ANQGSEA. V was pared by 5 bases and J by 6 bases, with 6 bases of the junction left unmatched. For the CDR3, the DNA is TGCAGCGTTCTCGGGACTAGCGGGAGTAGCGAGCAGTACTTC. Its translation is CSVLGTSGSSEQYF.

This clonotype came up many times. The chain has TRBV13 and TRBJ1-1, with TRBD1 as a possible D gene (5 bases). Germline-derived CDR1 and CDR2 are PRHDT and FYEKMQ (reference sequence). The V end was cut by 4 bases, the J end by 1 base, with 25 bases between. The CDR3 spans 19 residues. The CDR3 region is CASSSTIVDDGGENTEAFF. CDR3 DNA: TGTGCCAGCAGCTCCACGATCGTGGATGATGGGGGGGAGAACACTGAAGCTTTCTTT.

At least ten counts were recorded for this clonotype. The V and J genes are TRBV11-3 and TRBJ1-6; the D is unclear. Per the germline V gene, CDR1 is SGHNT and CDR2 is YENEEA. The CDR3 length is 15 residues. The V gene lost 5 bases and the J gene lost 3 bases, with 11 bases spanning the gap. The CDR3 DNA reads TGTGCCAGCAGCCGTCCGCGAATCTATAATTCACCCCTCCACTTT. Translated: CASSRPRIYNSPLHF.

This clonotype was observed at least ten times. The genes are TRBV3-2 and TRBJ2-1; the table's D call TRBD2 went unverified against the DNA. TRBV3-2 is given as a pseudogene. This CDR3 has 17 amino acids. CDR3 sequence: CASSQEMGREIDNEQFF. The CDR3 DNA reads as TGTGCCAGCAGCCAAGAAATGGGGCGGGAGATAGACAATGAGCAGTTCTTC.

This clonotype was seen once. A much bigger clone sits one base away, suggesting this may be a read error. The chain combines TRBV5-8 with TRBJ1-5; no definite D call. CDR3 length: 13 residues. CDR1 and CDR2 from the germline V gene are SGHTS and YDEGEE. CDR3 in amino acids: CASSLVTSQPRHF. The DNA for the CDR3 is TGTGCCAGCAGCTTGGTAACATCTCAGCCCCGGCATTTT.

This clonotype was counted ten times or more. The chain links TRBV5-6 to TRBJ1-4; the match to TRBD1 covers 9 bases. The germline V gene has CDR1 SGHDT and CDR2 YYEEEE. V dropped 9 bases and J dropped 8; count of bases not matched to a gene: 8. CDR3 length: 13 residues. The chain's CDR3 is CATAGQGEEKLFF. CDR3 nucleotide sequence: TGTGCCACCGCGGGACAGGGAGAGGAAAAACTGTTTTTT.

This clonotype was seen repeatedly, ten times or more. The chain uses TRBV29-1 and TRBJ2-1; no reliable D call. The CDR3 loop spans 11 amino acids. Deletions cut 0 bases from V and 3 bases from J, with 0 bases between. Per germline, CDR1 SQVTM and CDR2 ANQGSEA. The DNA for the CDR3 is TGCAGCGTTGAAGACTACAATGAGCAGTTCTTC. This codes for CSVEDYNEQFF.

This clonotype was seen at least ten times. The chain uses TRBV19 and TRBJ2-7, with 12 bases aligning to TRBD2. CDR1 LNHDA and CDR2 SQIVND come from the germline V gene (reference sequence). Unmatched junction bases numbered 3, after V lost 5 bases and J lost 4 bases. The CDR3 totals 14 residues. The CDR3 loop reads CASSSGTSGYEQYF. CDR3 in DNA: TGTGCCAGTAGTTCCGGGACTAGCGGGTACGAGCAGTACTTC. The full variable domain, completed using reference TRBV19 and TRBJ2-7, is DGGITQSPKYLFRKEGQNVTLSCEQNLNHDAMYWYRQDPGQGLRLIYYSQIVNDFQKGDIAEGYSVSREKKESFPLTVTSAQKNPTAFYLCASSSGTSGYEQYFGPGTRLTVT.

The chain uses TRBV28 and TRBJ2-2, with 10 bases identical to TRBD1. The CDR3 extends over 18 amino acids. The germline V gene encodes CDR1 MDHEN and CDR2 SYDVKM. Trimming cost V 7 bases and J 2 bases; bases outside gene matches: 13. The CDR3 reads CASMSLTGGEVNTGELFF. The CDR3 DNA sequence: TGTGCCAGCATGTCTCTGACAGGGGGCGAGGTTAACACCGGGGAGCTGTTTTTT.